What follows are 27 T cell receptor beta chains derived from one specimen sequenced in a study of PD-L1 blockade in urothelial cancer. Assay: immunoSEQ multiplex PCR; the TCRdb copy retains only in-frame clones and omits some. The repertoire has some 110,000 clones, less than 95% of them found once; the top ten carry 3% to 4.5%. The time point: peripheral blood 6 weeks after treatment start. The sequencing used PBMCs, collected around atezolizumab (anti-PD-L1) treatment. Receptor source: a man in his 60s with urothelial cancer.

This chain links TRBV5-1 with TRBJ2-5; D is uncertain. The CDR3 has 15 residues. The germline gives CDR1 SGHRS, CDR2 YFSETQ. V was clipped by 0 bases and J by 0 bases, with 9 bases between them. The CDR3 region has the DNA TGCGCCAGCAGCTTGGATGGGCAGTACCAAGAGACCCAGTACTTC. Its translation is CASSLDGQYQETQYF.

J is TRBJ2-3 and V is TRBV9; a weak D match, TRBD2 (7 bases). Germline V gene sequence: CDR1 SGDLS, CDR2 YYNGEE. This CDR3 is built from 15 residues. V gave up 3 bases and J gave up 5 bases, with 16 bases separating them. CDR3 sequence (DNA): TGTGCCAGCAGCGGGGGGGGGCTCGTCGGAGATACGCAGTATTTT. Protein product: CASSGGGLVGDTQYF.

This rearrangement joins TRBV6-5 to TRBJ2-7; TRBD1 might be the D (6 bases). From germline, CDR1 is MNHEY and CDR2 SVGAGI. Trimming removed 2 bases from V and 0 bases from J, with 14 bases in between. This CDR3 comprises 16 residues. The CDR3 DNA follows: TGTGCCAGCAGTTACGATTCAGGGGCCAGCTCCTACGAGCAGTACTTC. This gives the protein CASSYDSGASSYEQYF.

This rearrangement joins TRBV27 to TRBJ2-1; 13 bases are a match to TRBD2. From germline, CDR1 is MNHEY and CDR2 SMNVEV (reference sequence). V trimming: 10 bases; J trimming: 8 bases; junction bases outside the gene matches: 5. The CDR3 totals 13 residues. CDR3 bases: TGTGCCACCCGGACTAGCGGGAGTTATGAGCAGTTCTTC. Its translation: CATRTSGSYEQFF.

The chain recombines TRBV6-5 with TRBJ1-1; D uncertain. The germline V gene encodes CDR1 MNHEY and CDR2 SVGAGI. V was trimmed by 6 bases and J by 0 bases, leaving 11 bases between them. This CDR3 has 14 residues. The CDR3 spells CASRNGQLNTEAFF. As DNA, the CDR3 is TGTGCCAGCAGGAATGGGCAGCTGAACACTGAAGCTTTCTTT.

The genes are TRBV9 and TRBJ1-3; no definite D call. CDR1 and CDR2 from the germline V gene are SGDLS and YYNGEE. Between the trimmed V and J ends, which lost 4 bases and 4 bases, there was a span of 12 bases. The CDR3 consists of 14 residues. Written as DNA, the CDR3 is TGTGCCAGCAGCCCCAGACAAGACGGAAACACCATATATTTT. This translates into CASSPRQDGNTIYF.

In nucleotides, the CDR3 is TGCGCCAGCAGCTTGGAAGGGGGGGACTGGGATACGCAGTATTTT. Protein sequence: CASSLEGGDWDTQYF. The rearrangement links TRBV5-1 to TRBJ2-3; weak D call: TRBD2 (7 bases). V was trimmed by 0 bases and J by 6 bases, leaving 14 bases between them. CDR1 SGHRS and CDR2 YFSETQ come from the germline V gene. The CDR3 extends over 15 amino acids.

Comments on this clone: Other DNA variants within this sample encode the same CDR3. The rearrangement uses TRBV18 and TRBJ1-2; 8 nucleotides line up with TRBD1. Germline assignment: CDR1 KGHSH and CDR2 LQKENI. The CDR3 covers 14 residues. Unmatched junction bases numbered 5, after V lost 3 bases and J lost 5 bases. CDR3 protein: CASSPTGQDYGYTF. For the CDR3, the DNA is TGTGCCAGCTCACCGACGGGACAGGATTATGGCTACACCTTC. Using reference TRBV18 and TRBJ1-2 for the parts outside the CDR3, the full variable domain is NAGVMQNPRHLVRRRGQEARLRCSPMKGHSHVYWYRQLPEEGLKFMVYLQKENIIDESGMPKERFSAEFPKEGPSILRIQQVVRGDSAAYFCASSPTGQDYGYTFGSGTRLTVV.

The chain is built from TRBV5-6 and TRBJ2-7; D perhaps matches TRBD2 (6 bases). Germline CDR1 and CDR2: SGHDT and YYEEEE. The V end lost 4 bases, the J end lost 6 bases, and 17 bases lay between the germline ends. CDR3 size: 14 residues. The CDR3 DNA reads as TGTGCCAGCAGCACACACCCTGCGGGATCCGAGCAGTACTTC. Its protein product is CASSTHPAGSEQYF. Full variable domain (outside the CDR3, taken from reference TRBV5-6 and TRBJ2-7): DAGVTQSPTHLIKTRGQQVTLRCSPKSGHDTVSWYQQALGQGPQFIFQYYEEEERQRGNFPDRFSGHQFPNYSSELNVNALLLGDSALYLCASSTHPAGSEQYFGPGTRLTVT.

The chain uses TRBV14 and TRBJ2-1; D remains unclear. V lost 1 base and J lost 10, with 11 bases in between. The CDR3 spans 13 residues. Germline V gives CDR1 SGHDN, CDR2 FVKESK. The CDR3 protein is CASSQVALGEQFF. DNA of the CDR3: TGTGCCAGCAGCCAAGTTGCCCTCGGGGAGCAGTTCTTC.

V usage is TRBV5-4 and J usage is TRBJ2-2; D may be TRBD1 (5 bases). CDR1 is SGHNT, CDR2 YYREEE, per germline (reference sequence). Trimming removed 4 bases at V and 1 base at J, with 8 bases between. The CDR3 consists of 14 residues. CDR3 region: CASSRTGNTGELFF. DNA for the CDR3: TGTGCCAGCAGCCGCACAGGGAACACCGGGGAGCTGTTTTTT. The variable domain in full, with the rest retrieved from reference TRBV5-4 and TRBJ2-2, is ETGVTQSPTHLIKTRGQQVTLRCSSQSGHNTVSWYQQALGQGPQFIFQYYREEENGRGNFPPRFSGLQFPNYSSELNVNALELDDSALYLCASSRTGNTGELFFGEGSRLTVL.

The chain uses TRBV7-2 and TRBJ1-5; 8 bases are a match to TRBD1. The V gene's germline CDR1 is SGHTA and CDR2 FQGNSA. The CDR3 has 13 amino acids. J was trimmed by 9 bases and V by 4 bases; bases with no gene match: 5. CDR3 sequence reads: CASSSGGRVPQHF. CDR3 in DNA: TGTGCCAGCAGCTCAGGGGGCAGGGTGCCCCAGCATTTT.

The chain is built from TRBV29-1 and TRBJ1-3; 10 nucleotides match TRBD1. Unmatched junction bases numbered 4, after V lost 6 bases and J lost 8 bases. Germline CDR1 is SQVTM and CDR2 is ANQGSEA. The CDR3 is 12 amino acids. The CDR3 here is CSVGTGEDTIYF. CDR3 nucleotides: TGCAGCGTAGGGACAGGGGAAGACACCATATATTTT.

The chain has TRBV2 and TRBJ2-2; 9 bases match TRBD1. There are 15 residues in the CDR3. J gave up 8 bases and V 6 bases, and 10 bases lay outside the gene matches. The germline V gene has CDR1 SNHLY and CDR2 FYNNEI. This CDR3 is CASRGGTGLMGELFF. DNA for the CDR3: TGTGCCAGCAGAGGCGGGACAGGGCTTATGGGGGAGCTGTTTTTT.

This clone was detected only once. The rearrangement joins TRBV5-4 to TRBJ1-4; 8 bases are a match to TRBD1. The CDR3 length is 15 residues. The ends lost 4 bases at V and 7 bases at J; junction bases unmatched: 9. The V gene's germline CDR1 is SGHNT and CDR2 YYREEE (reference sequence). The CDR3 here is CASSGGQGPFEKLFF. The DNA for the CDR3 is TGTGCCAGCAGCGGAGGACAGGGTCCCTTTGAAAAACTGTTTTTT.

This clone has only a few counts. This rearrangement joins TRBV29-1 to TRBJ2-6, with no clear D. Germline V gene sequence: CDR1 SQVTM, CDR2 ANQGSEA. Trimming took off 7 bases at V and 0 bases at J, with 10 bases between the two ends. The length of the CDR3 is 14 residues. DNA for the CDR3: TGCAGCGCTGTCCTCGTCTCTGGGGCCAACGTCCTGACTTTC. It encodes CSAVLVSGANVLTF.

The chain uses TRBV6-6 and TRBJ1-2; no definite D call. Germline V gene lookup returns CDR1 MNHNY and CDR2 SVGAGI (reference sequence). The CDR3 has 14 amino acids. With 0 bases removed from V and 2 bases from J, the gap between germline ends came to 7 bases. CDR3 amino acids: CASSYSITNYGYTF. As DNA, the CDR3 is TGTGCCAGCAGTTACTCGATTACAAACTATGGCTACACCTTC.

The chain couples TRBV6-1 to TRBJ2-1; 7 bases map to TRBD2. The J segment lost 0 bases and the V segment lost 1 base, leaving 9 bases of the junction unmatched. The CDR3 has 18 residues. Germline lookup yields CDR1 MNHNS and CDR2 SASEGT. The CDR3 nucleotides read TGTGCCAGCAGTGAAGTTTACTGGGGCGGGAGCTCCTACAATGAGCAGTTCTTC. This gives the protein CASSEVYWGGSSYNEQFF.

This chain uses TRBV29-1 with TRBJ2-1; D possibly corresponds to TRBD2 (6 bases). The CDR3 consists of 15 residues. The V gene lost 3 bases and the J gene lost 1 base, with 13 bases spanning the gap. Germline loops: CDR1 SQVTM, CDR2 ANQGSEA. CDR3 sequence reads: CSVDGGERSYNEQFF. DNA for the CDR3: TGCAGCGTTGATGGCGGGGAAAGGTCCTACAATGAGCAGTTCTTC.

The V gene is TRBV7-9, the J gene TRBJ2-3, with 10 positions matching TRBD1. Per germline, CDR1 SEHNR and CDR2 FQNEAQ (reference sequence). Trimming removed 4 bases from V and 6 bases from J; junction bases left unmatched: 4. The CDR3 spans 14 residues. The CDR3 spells CASSSRQGADTQYF. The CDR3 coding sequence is TGTGCCAGCAGCTCCAGACAGGGGGCGGATACGCAGTATTTT.

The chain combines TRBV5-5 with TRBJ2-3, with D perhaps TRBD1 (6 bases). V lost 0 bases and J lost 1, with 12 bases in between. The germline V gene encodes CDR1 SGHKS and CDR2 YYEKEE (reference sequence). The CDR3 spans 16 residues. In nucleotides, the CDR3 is TGTGCCAGCAGCTTGGAGGGGGACCTACGCACAGATACGCAGTATTTT. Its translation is CASSLEGDLRTDTQYF.

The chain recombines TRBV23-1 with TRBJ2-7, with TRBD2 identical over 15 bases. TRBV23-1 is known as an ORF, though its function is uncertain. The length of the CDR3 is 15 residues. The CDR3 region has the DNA TGCGTCCGTGGGACTAGCGGGAGGCTGTCCTACGAGCAGTACTTC. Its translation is CVRGTSGRLSYEQYF.

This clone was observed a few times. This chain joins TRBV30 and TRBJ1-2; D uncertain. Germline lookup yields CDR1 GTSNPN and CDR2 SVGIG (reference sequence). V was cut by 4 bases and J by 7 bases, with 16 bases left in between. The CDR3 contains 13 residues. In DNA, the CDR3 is TGTGCCTGGACCTTTTGGGGTCGGGGTGGCTACACCTTC. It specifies CAWTFWGRGGYTF.

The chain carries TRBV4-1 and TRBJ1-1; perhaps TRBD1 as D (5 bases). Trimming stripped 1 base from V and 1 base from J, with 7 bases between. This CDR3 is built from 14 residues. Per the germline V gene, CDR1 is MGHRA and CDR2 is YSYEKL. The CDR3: CASSQGTRNTEAFF. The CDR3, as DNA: TGCGCCAGCAGCCAAGGGACAAGGAACACTGAAGCTTTCTTT.

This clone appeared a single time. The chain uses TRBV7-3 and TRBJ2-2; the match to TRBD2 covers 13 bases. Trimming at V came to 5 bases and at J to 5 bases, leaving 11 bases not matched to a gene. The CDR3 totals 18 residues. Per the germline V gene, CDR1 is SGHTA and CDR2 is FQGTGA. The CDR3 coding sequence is TGTGCCAGCAGCCAGACTAGCGGGGGGCCCTATATTACCGGGGAGCTGTTTTTT. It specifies CASSQTSGGPYITGELFF.

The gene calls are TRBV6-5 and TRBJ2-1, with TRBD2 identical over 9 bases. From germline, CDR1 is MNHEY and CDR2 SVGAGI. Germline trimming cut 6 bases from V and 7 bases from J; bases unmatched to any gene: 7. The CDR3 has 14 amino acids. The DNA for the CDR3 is TGTGCCAGCAGCGGGACTAGCTCTGCGAATGAGCAGTTCTTC. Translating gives CASSGTSSANEQFF.

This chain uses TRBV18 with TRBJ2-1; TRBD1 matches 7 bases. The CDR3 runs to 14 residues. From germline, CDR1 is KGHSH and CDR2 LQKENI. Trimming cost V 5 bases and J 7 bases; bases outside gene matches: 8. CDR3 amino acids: CASSGGTEHNEQFF. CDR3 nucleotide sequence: TGTGCCAGCTCAGGTGGGACAGAGCATAATGAGCAGTTCTTC. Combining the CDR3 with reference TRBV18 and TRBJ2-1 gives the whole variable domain NAGVMQNPRHLVRRRGQEARLRCSPMKGHSHVYWYRQLPEEGLKFMVYLQKENIIDESGMPKERFSAEFPKEGPSILRIQQVVRGDSAAYFCASSGGTEHNEQFFGPGTRLTVL.